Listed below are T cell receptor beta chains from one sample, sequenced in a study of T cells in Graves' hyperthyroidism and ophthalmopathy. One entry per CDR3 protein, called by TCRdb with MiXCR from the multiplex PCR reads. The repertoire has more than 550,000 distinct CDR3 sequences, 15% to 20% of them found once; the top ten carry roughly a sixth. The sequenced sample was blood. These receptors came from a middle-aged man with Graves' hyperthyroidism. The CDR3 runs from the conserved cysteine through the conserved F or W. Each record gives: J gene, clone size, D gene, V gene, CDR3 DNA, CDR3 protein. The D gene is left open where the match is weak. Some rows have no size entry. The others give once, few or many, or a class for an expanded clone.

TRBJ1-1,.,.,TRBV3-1,TGTGCCAGCAGCCAAATCTTCACGAACACTGAAGCTTTCTTT,CASSQIFTNTEAFF
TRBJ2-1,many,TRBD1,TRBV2,TGTGCCAGCACACGTGACAGGGGGCGTCCCAATGAGCAGTTCTTC,CASTRDRGRPNEQFF
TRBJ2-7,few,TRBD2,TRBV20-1,TGCAGTGCTACTCACAGCGGGGTCCTCTACGAGCAGTACTTC,CSATHSGVLYEQYF
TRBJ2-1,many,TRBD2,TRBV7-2,TGTGCCAGCACCCGGGCGGGAGGGCCCGATGAGCAGTTCTTC,CASTRAGGPDEQFF
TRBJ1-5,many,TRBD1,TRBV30,TGTGCCTGGGCCGGGACAGACAATCAGCCCCAGCATTTT,CAWAGTDNQPQHF
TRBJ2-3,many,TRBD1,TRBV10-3,TGTGCCATCAGTGACCAAGGGGGCGGGCTAAGCACAGATACGCAGTATTTT,CAISDQGGGLSTDTQYF
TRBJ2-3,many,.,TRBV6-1,TGTGCCAGCAGTGAAACGGCGGCTCTCCCTAAGCTCACAGATACGCAGTATTTT,CASSETAALPKLTDTQYF
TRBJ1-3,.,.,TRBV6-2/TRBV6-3,TGTGCCAGCAGTTACGCCTTGGGGAAGGGCCCTGGAAACACCATATATTTT,CASSYALGKGPGNTIYF
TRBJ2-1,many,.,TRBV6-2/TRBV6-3,TGTGCCAGCAGTTACTCAGCCAATGAGCAGTTCTTC,CASSYSANEQFF
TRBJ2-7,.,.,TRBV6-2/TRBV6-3,TGTGCCAGCAGTTACTCGAGGGGCGAGATCTACGAGCAGTACTTC,CASSYSRGEIYEQYF
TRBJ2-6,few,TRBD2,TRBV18,TGTGCCAGCTCACCAACGACGGGGGGTCTAGTCTCTGGGGCCAACGTCCTGACTTTC,CASSPTTGGLVSGANVLTF
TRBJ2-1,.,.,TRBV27,TGTGCCAGCAGTTTATATTGGGGCTCCTACAATGAGCAGTTCTTC,CASSLYWGSYNEQFF
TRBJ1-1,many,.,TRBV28,TGTGCCAGCAGTCCCGGGGGGGCTGGCACTGAAGCTTTCTTT,CASSPGGAGTEAFF
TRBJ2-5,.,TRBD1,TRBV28,TGTGCCAGCAGTTCCCCGGGACAGGGAAGGGAGACCCAGTACTTC,CASSSPGQGRETQYF
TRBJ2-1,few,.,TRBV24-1,TGTGCCACCAGTGACCCGACAGCTCAGTCCTACAATGAGCAGTTCTTC,CATSDPTAQSYNEQFF
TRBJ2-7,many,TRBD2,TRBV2,TGTGCCAGCAGTAAACTAGCGGGAGGCCACGAGCAGTACTTC,CASSKLAGGHEQYF
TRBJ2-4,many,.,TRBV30,TGTGCCTGGAGTGTAGGGGCGGGTAGCATTCAGTACTTC,CAWSVGAGSIQYF
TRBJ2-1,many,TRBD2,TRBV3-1,TGTGCCAGCAGCCCCCCCGGGACTAGCGGCTGGGAGCAGTTCTTC,CASSPPGTSGWEQFF
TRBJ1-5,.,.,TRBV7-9,TGTGCCAGCAGCTTAGAGGCGGAAGGACAGCCCCAGCATTTT,CASSLEAEGQPQHF
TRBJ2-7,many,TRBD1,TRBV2,TGTGCCAGCAGTGAAAATGGGACAGGTTCGTTCACGAAGCAGTACTTC,CASSENGTGSFTKQYF